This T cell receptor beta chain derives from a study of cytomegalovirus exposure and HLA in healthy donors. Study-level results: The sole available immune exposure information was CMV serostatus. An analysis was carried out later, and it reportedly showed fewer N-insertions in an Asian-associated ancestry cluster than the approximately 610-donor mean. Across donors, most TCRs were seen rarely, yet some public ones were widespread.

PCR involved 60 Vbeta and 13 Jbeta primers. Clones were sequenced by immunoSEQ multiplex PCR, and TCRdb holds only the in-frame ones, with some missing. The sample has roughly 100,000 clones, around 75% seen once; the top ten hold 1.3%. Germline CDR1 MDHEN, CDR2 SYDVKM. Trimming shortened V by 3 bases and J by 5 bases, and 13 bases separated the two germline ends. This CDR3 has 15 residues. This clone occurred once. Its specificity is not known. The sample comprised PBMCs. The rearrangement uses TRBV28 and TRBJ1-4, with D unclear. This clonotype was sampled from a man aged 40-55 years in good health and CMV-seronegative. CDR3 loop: CASSFQSGINEKLFF. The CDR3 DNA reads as TGTGCCAGCAGTTTCCAGTCCGGGATCAATGAAAAACTGTTTTTT.